These 8 T cell receptor beta chains were sequenced from one sample in a study of cytomegalovirus exposure and HLA in healthy donors. The PCR contained 60 Vbeta and 13 Jbeta primers. Clones were sequenced by immunoSEQ multiplex PCR, and TCRdb holds only the in-frame ones, with some missing. This sample's clone table lists 200,000 to 250,000 clones. The specimen sequenced was PBMCs. Receptor source: a girl aged 2-15 years in good health and CMV-seropositive.

This chain uses TRBV9 with TRBJ2-5, with TRBD1 matching over 7 bases. Germline CDR1 and CDR2: SGDLS and YYNGEE. V trimming: 0 bases; J trimming: 2 bases; junction bases outside the gene matches: 4. This CDR3 region has 15 residues. The CDR3 loop reads CASSVDGTAQETQYF. Here the CDR3 DNA reads TGTGCCAGCAGCGTAGACGGGACAGCTCAAGAGACCCAGTACTTC.

This chain connects TRBV11-2 to TRBJ1-5; D not certain. With 5 bases removed from V and 2 bases from J, the gap between germline ends came to 4 bases. Germline CDR1 reads SGHAT; CDR2 reads FQNNGV. This CDR3 has 12 residues. The CDR3 DNA reads TGTGCCAGCAGCCGGGGCAATCAGCCCCAGCATTTT. Amino acid sequence: CASSRGNQPQHF.

The chain joins TRBV7-3 to TRBJ2-1; 7 bases line up with TRBD2. The CDR3 length is 16 residues. J gave up 9 bases and V 0 bases, and 11 bases lay outside the gene matches. Per germline, CDR1 SGHTA and CDR2 FQGTGA. CDR3 nucleotide sequence: TGTGCCAGCAGCTTAACGGGGGGGATGGGCTCAACTGAGCAGTTCTTC. Amino acid sequence: CASSLTGGMGSTEQFF.

The chain couples TRBV27 to TRBJ2-5; no definite D call. CDR3 length: 13 residues. V lost 3 bases and J lost 1, with 6 bases in between. CDR1 is MNHEY, CDR2 SMNVEV, per germline (reference sequence). The CDR3 loop reads CASSFRAQETQYF. For the CDR3, the DNA is TGTGCCAGCAGTTTTCGAGCCCAAGAGACCCAGTACTTC.

As DNA, the CDR3 is TGTGCCAGCAGTGTTACAGGGAACACTGAAGCTTTCTTT. Translating gives CASSVTGNTEAFF. The chain recombines TRBV6-1 with TRBJ1-1; possible D gene TRBD1, 5 bases. CDR1 and CDR2 from the germline V gene are MNHNS and SASEGT. CDR3 length equals 13 residues. Trimming shortened V by 4 bases and J by 1 base, and 7 bases separated the two germline ends.

The rearrangement joins TRBV6-5 to TRBJ1-4; D is unclear. Germline V gene data show CDR1 as MNHEY and CDR2 as SVGAGI. This CDR3 has 13 amino acids. V lost 6 bases and J 5 bases, leaving 10 bases between the germline ends. The CDR3 sequence: CASRMRENEKLFF. The CDR3 coding sequence is TGTGCCAGCAGGATGCGGGAAAATGAAAAACTGTTTTTT.

The J gene is TRBJ1-5, the V gene TRBV6-1; no definite D call. Germline V gene lookup returns CDR1 MNHNS and CDR2 SASEGT. This CDR3 has 11 amino acids. Deletions cut 2 bases from V and 9 bases from J, with 5 bases between. The CDR3 DNA sequence: TGTGCCAGCAGTGAAACGGGGCCCCAGCATTTT. This encodes CASSETGPQHF.

J is TRBJ2-1 and V is TRBV11-3, with D unclear. V gave up 0 bases and J gave up 9 bases, with 6 bases separating them. The CDR3 length is 12 residues. Germline V lookup: CDR1 SGHNT, CDR2 YENEEA. The CDR3: CASSLDGGEQFF. CDR3 DNA: TGTGCCAGCAGCTTAGACGGCGGTGAGCAGTTCTTC.